The next 11 T cell receptor beta chains were all read from a single sample in a study of spatial heterogeneity in lung cancer. The time point denotes: blood at routine non-recurrence follow-up after resection. TCRdb called the 5' RACE reads again in MiXCR, with one record for every CDR3 protein. The table records 35,000 to 55,000 distinct CDR3 sequences, roughly 12% of them present only once. This material consisted of PBMCs, taken at follow-up. The origin of the receptors is a male donor with early-stage non-small cell lung cancer.

The J gene is TRBJ1-2, the V gene TRBV19, with 11 bases fitting TRBD1. V lost 5 bases to trimming and J lost 3 bases; unmatched junction nucleotides: 2. The CDR3 is made up of 14 amino acids. Looked up from germline, CDR1 is LNHDA and CDR2 is SQIVND (reference sequence). Written as DNA, the CDR3 is TGTGCCAGTAGTGGACAGGGGGCGGACTATGGCTACACCTTC. Translation: CASSGQGADYGYTF.

The J gene is TRBJ1-3, the V gene TRBV6-1; D gene uncertain. The ends were cut back, 4 bases at V and 0 bases at J, with 10 bases in the middle. This CDR3 is 15 amino acids long. The germline V gene has CDR1 MNHNS and CDR2 SASEGT. The CDR3 spells CASSVVGNSGNTIYF. The CDR3, as DNA: TGTGCCAGCAGTGTGGTAGGGAACTCTGGAAACACCATATATTTT.

The V call is TRBV19, the J call TRBJ1-3, with D maybe TRBD1 (5 bases). The CDR3 runs to 12 residues. V dropped 10 bases and J dropped 2 bases, with 9 bases sitting between them. Germline CDR1 LNHDA, CDR2 SQIVND (reference sequence). CDR3 nucleotide sequence: TGTGCCACCGGGGCAGCTGGAAACACCATATATTTT. It encodes CATGAAGNTIYF.

This clonotype was observed a few times. The chain couples TRBV27 to TRBJ2-2, with D tentatively TRBD1 (6 bases). This CDR3 region has 13 residues. The V end was cut by 7 bases, the J end by 4 bases, with 10 bases between. Germline values: CDR1 MNHEY, CDR2 SMNVEV (reference sequence). CDR3 amino acids: CASNRVGTGELFF. CDR3 in DNA: TGTGCCAGCAACAGGGTTGGCACCGGGGAGCTGTTTTTT.

V and J are TRBV7-9 and TRBJ1-1; 7 bases line up with TRBD1. In germline, CDR1 is SEHNR, CDR2 FQNEAQ (reference sequence). The V and J ends lost 6 bases and 7 bases, in that order; junction bases with no gene match: 11. CDR3 size: 14 residues. This CDR3 reads CASSIILRDSEAFF. The CDR3 DNA reads as TGTGCCAGCAGTATCATCCTCCGGGACAGTGAAGCTTTCTTT.

This clonotype has a count of ten or more. The gene calls are TRBV5-4 and TRBJ2-7; 11 bases align to TRBD2. This CDR3 region has 15 residues. Germline assignment: CDR1 SGHNT and CDR2 YYREEE (reference sequence). V lost 3 bases, J lost 3 bases, and 5 bases stayed unmatched. The CDR3 spells CASSSHLAGGYEQYF. CDR3 DNA: TGTGCCAGCAGCTCCCATCTAGCGGGAGGCTACGAGCAGTACTTC.

Written as DNA, the CDR3 is TGTGCCAGCAGCCTCTTAGCGGGGCGATCGCAGGAGACCCAGTACTTC. Its protein product is CASSLLAGRSQETQYF. J is TRBJ2-5 and V is TRBV7-6, with 8 bases identical to TRBD2. The V gene end was trimmed by 5 bases and the J gene end by 5 bases; junction bases not matched to a gene: 13. Per the germline V gene, CDR1 is SGHVS and CDR2 is FNYEAQ. This CDR3 comprises 16 residues.

V gene TRBV3-1 combines with J gene TRBJ1-2; 7 positions match TRBD1. Germline V gene sequence: CDR1 LGHDT, CDR2 YNNKEL (reference sequence). The CDR3 is made up of 16 amino acids. V lost 0 bases, J lost 8 bases, and 12 bases stayed unmatched. This CDR3 is CASSQDSRGPGKGYTF. The CDR3 coding sequence is TGTGCCAGCAGCCAAGATTCAAGGGGGCCAGGAAAAGGCTACACCTTC.

This clonotype came up a few times. The genes are TRBV7-9 and TRBJ1-2; the D is unclear. CDR3 length equals 12 residues. V lost 5 bases to trimming and J lost 8 bases, with 12 bases between them. Per germline, CDR1 SEHNR and CDR2 FQNEAQ (reference sequence). CDR3 amino acids: CASSPVVQGYTF. The CDR3, as DNA: TGTGCCAGCAGCCCAGTGGTCCAAGGCTACACCTTC. Supplemented by reference TRBV7-9 and TRBJ1-2, the full variable domain reads DTGVSQNPRHKITKRGQNVTFRCDPISEHNRLYWYRQTLGQGPEFLTYFQNEAQLEKSRLLSDRFSAERPKGSFSTLEIQRTEQGDSAMYLCASSPVVQGYTFGSGTRLTVV.

This clonotype was counted ten times or more. The V gene is TRBV28, the J gene TRBJ2-5; D is perhaps TRBD1 or TRBD2 (5 bases each). V lost 5 bases and J lost 4, with 17 bases in between. This CDR3 has 15 residues. CDR1 and CDR2 (germline): MDHEN, SYDVKM. The CDR3 region has the DNA TGTGCCAGCAGTGGGGCCTCGGGGAGAGGAGAGACCCAGTACTTC. It specifies CASSGASGRGETQYF.

The sample holds a few counts of this clonotype. CDR3 sequence reads: CASSPTGQGFHNEQFF. In DNA form, the CDR3 reads TGTGCCAGCTCACCGACGGGACAGGGATTCCACAATGAGCAGTTCTTC. The chain combines TRBV18 with TRBJ2-1; 9 nucleotides agree with TRBD1. V was clipped by 3 bases and J by 5 bases; unmatched bases: 8. CDR3 length: 16 amino acids. The germline V gene encodes CDR1 KGHSH and CDR2 LQKENI. The complete variable domain, with remaining parts taken from reference TRBV18 and TRBJ2-1, reads NAGVMQNPRHLVRRRGQEARLRCSPMKGHSHVYWYRQLPEEGLKFMVYLQKENIIDESGMPKERFSAEFPKEGPSILRIQQVVRGDSAAYFCASSPTGQGFHNEQFFGPGTRLTVL.